The clone carrying this T cell receptor (beta chain) came up once. The data stem from a study of T cell responses to AZD1222 COVID-19 vaccine. Germline loops: CDR1 GTSNPN, CDR2 SVGIG (reference sequence). This CDR3 has 13 amino acids. After removal of 4 bases from V and 7 bases from J, the junction contained 7 bases not matched to a gene. TCRdb keeps only in-frame clones here, not all; method: immunoSEQ multiplex PCR. The repertoire consists of about 200,000 clones, with more than 85% occurring once and the leading ten covering 1%. J is TRBJ1-2 and V is TRBV30; 9 bases align to TRBD1. The sample consisted of peripheral blood, taken on day 0 of MenACWY control vaccination. This receptor was identified in an adult in good health. This chain's CDR3 is CAWTPGQGSGYTF. The CDR3 DNA follows: TGTGCCTGGACGCCGGGACAGGGCTCTGGCTACACCTTC.